This T cell receptor beta chain derives from a study of T cell changes during pregnancy in multiple sclerosis. Profiled with immunoSEQ multiplex PCR; TCRdb holds only in-frame clones, not every one. The data show under 85,000 clones, about 91% seen once. The count of this clone is one. V was cut by 4 bases and J by 3 bases, with 14 bases left in between. Per germline, CDR1 SGHRS and CDR2 YFSETQ. The CDR3 covers 15 residues. The J gene is TRBJ2-1, the V gene TRBV5-1, with D perhaps matching TRBD1 (6 bases). The source of this sequence is a female donor in good health, enrolled as a control in a pregnancy study. The sequenced sample was CD4+ T cells from peripheral blood mononuclear cells, obtained in the third trimester of pregnancy. The chain's CDR3 is CASSPGQPGYNEQFF. The DNA for the CDR3 is TGCGCCAGCAGCCCCGGACAGCCAGGCTACAATGAGCAGTTCTTC. The full variable domain, in which reference TRBV5-1 and TRBJ2-1 provide the parts outside the CDR3, is KAGVTQTPRYLIKTRGQQVTLSCSPISGHRSVSWYQQTPGQGLQFLFEYFSETQRNKGNFPGRFSGRQFSNSRSEMNVSTLELGDSALYLCASSPGQPGYNEQFFGPGTRLTVL.